These 3 T cell receptor beta chains came from one sample sequenced in a study of blood T cell repertoires in COVID-19. This table comes from immunoSEQ multiplex PCR, and its TCRdb copy is limited to in-frame clones, with some not included. The data contain 300,000 or so clones, roughly 87% of them singletons. The sequenced material came from PBMCs or T cells enriched from blood (not recorded which). The source is a young woman who had recovered from COVID-19.

A single count supports this clone. The chain uses TRBV15 and TRBJ2-5; perhaps TRBD1 as D (5 bases). The V end was cut by 2 bases, the J end by 5 bases, with 9 bases between. The germline V gene has CDR1 LNHNV and CDR2 YYDKDF (reference sequence). CDR3 size: 13 residues. The CDR3 is CATSRQGRETQYF. The DNA for the CDR3 is TGTGCCACCAGCAGACAGGGTCGGGAGACCCAGTACTTC. Full variable domain (outside the CDR3, taken from reference TRBV15 and TRBJ2-5): DAMVIQNPRYQVTQFGKPVTLSCSQTLNHNVMYWYQQKSSQAPKLLFHYYDKDFNNEADTPDNFQSRRPNTSFCFLDIRSPGLGDTAMYLCATSRQGRETQYFGPGTRLLVL.

V usage is TRBV19 and J usage is TRBJ2-7, with TRBD1 as a possible D gene (7 bases). The V end lost 4 bases, the J end lost 7 bases, and 17 bases lay between the germline ends. CDR1 LNHDA and CDR2 SQIVND come from the germline V gene (reference sequence). This CDR3 has 14 residues. The CDR3 spells CASSTQGSAGEQYF. The DNA of the CDR3 is TGTGCCAGTAGTACACAGGGGTCGGCGGGGGAGCAGTACTTC.

The rearrangement uses TRBV27 and TRBJ1-2, with TRBD1 identical over 7 bases. The CDR3 extends over 14 amino acids. With V trimmed by 6 bases and J by 0 bases, 4 bases remained unmatched. The germline V gene has CDR1 MNHEY and CDR2 SMNVEV (reference sequence). CDR3 sequence: CASRETGSNYGYTF. The CDR3 bases are TGTGCCAGCAGGGAGACAGGGTCTAACTATGGCTACACCTTC.